Below, one TCR beta chain is given with its context. Ages ranged from about 18 to 100 years, with residence in 24 US areas. Participants reported their clinical history, and cohort assignment relied on those reports. Either two negative PCRs, clearance, or symptom resolution qualified Cohort 3 donors as recovered. These data originate in a study of blood T cell repertoires in COVID-19. In the authors' workflow: The assay estimated nucleated cells by amplifying reference gene primers. Clones were sequenced by immunoSEQ multiplex PCR, and TCRdb holds only the in-frame ones, with some missing. The DNA was the basis for D and trimming; V, J and clone size are from that table. This table holds 300,000 to 350,000 clones, 80% to 90% found once. This TCR came from a man aged 25 to 40 who had recovered from COVID-19. The sequencing input was PBMCs or T cells enriched from blood (not recorded which).

The CDR3 DNA sequence: TGCGCCAGCAGACAGGGCCTTTATGAGCCCCAGCATTTT. It translates to CASRQGLYEPQHF. The V and J genes are TRBV5-1 and TRBJ1-5; a weak D match, TRBD1 (6 bases). Germline CDR1 is SGHRS and CDR2 is YFSETQ. V was cut by 5 bases and J by 8 bases, with 14 bases left in between. This CDR3 is 13 amino acids long.